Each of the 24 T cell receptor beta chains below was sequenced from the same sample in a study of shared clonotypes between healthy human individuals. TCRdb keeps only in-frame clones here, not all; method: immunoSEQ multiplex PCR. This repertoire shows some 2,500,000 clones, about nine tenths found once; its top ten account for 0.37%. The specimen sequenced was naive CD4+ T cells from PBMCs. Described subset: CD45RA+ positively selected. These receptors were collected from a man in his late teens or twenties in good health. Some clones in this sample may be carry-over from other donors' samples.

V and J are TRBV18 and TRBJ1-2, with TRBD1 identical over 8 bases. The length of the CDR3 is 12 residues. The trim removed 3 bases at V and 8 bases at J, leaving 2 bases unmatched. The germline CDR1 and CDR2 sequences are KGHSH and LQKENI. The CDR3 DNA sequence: TGTGCCAGCTCACCTACAGGGGGAGGCTACACCTTC. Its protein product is CASSPTGGGYTF.

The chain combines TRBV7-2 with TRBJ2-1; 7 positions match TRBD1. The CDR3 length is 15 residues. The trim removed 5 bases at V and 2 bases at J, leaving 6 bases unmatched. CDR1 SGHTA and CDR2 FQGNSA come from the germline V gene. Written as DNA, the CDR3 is TGTGCCAGCAGCCACAGGGGAGAGGCCTACAATGAGCAGTTCTTC. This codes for CASSHRGEAYNEQFF.

The CDR3 bases are TGCAGCGTGGGAATGCGGGCCAAAAACATTCAGTACTTC. It translates to CSVGMRAKNIQYF. The chain joins TRBV29-1 to TRBJ2-4; D is unresolved. Per the germline V gene, CDR1 is SQVTM and CDR2 is ANQGSEA. The V end lost 6 bases, the J end lost 1 base, and 10 bases lay between the germline ends. The CDR3 covers 13 residues.

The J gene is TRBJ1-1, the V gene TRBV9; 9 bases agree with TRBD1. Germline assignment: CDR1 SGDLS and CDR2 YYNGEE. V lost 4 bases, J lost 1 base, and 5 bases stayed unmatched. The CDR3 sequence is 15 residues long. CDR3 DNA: TGTGCCAGCAGCAAAGGACAGGGGCAGAACACTGAAGCTTTCTTT. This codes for CASSKGQGQNTEAFF.

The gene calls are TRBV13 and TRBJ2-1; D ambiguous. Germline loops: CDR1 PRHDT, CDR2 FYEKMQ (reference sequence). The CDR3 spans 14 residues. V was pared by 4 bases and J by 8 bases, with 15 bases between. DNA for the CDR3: TGTGCCAGCAGCTCGACCCCACCTTACCATGAGCAGTTCTTC. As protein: CASSSTPPYHEQFF.

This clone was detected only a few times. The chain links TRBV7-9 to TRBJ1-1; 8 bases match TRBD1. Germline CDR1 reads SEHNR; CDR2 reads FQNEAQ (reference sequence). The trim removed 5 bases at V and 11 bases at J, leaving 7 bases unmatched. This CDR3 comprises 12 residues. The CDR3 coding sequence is TGTGCCAGCAGCATAGGACAGGGTTCTGCTTTCTTT. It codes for CASSIGQGSAFF.

The CDR3 reads CASSQEALLYYEQYF. The CDR3 nucleotides read TGCGCCAGCAGCCAAGAGGCTCTACTATATTACGAGCAGTACTTC. The chain carries TRBV4-1 and TRBJ2-7, with D unresolved. V dropped 0 bases and J dropped 4 bases, with 13 bases sitting between them. The CDR3 consists of 15 residues. Germline V gene sequence: CDR1 MGHRA, CDR2 YSYEKL.

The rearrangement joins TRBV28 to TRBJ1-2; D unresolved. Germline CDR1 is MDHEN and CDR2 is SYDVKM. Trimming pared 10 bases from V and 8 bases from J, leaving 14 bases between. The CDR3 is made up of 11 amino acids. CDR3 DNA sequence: TGTGCCACAAACGGGATCCCGGGCTACACCTTC. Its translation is CATNGIPGYTF.

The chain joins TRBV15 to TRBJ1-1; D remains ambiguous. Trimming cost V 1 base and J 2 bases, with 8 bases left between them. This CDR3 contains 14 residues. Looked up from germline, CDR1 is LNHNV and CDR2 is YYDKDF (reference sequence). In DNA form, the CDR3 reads TGTGCCACCAGCAGAGCTCTAGCTAACACTGAAGCTTTCTTT. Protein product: CATSRALANTEAFF.

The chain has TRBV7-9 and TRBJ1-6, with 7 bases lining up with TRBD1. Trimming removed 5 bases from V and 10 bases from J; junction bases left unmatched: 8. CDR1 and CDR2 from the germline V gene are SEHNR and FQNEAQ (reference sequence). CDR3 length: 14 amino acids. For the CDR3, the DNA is TGTGCCAGCAGCATCCCGGACAGGCACTCACCCCTCCACTTT. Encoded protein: CASSIPDRHSPLHF.

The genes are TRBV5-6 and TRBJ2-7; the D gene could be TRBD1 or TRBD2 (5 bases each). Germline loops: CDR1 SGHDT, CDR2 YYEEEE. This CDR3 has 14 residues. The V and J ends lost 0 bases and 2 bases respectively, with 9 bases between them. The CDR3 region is CASSLVPGPYEQYF. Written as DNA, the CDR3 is TGTGCCAGCAGCTTGGTCCCGGGACCCTACGAGCAGTACTTC.

CDR3 sequence reads: CASSGGRGNEQYF. The CDR3 nucleotides are TGTGCCAGCAGTGGGGGCAGGGGTAACGAGCAGTACTTC. This chain links TRBV2 with TRBJ2-7; the D gene is possibly TRBD1 (6 bases). The germline V gene encodes CDR1 SNHLY and CDR2 FYNNEI. The CDR3 length is 13 residues. With 4 bases removed from V and 5 bases from J, the gap between germline ends came to 12 bases.

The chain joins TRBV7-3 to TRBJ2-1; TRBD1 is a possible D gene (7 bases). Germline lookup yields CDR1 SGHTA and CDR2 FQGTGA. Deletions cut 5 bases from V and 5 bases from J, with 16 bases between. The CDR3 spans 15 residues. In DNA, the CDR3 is TGTGCCAGCAGCCCAGGGGGGCGGGCAAACAATGAGCAGTTCTTC. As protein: CASSPGGRANNEQFF.

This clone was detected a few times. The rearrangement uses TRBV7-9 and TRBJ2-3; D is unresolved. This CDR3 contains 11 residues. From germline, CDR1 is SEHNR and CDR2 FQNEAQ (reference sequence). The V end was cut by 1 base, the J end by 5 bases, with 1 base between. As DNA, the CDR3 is TGTGCCAGCAGCTTAGTAGATACGCAGTATTTT. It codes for CASSLVDTQYF.

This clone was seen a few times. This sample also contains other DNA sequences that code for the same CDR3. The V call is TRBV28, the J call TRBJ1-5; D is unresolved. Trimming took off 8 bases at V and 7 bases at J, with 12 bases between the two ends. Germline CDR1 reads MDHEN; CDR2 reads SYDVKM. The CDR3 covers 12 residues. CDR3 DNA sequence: TGTGCCAGCGGCGGGGTCGGACAGCCCCAGCATTTT. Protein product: CASGGVGQPQHF.

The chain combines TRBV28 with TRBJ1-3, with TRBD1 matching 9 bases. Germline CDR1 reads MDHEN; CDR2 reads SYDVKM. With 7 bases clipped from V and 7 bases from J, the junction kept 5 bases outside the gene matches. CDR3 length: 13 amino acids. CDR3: CASIQTGGNTIYF. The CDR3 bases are TGTGCCAGCATCCAGACAGGGGGGAACACCATATATTTT. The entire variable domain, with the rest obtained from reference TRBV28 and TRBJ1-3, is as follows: DVKVTQSSRYLVKRTGEKVFLECVQDMDHENMFWYRQDPGLGLRLIYFSYDVKMKEKGDIPEGYSVSREKKERFSLILESASTNQTSMYLCASIQTGGNTIYFGEGSWLTVV.

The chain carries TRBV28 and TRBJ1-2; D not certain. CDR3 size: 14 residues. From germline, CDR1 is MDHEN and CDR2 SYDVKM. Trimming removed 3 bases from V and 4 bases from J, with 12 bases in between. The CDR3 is CASSLERTSYGYTF. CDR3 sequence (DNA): TGTGCCAGCAGTTTGGAGCGGACCAGCTATGGCTACACCTTC.

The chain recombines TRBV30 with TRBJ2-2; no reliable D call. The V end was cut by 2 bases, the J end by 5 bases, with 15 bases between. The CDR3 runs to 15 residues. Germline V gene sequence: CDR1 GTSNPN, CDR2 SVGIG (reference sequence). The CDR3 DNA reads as TGTGCCTGGAGTCCAGACGTATCGCGTACCGGGGAGCTGTTTTTT. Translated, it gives CAWSPDVSRTGELFF.

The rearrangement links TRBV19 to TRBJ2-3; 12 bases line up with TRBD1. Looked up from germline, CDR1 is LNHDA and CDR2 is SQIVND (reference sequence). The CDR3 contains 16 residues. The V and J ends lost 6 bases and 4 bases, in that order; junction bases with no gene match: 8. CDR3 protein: CASRDPGQGAADTQYF. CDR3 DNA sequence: TGTGCCAGTAGGGATCCGGGACAGGGGGCGGCAGATACGCAGTATTTT.

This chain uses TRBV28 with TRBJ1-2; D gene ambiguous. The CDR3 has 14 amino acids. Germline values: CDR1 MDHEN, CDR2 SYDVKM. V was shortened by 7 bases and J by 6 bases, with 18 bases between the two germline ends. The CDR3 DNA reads TGTGCCAGCATTAGTAAGCCAATTCTCCATGGCTACACCTTC. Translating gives CASISKPILHGYTF.

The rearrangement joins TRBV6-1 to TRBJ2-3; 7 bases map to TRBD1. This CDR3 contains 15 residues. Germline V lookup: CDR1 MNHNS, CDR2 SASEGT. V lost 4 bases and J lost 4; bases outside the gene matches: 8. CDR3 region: CASSGRQGIADTQYF. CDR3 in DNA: TGTGCCAGCAGTGGTCGACAGGGTATTGCAGATACGCAGTATTTT.

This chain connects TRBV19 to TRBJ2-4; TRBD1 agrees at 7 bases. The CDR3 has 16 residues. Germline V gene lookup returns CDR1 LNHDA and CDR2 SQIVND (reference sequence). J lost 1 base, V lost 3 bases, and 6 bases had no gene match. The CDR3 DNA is TGTGCCAGTAGTATGGGACAGCAATCGGCCAAAAACATTCAGTACTTC. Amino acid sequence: CASSMGQQSAKNIQYF.

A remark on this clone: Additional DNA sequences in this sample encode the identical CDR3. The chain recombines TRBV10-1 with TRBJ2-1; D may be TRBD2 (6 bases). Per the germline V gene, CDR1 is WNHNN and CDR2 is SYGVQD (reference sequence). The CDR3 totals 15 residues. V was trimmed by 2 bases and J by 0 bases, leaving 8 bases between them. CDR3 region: CASSEAGSSYNEQFF. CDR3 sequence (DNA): TGCGCCAGCAGTGAGGCGGGGAGCTCCTACAATGAGCAGTTCTTC.

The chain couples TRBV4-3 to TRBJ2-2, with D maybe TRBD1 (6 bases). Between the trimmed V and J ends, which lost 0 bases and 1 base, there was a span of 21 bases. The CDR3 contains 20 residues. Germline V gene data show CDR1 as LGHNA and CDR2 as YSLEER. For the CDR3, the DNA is TGCGCCAGCAGCCAAGAAGCACGGCGGCACAGGGCCATGAACACCGGGGAGCTGTTTTTT. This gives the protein CASSQEARRHRAMNTGELFF.